This T cell receptor (beta chain) was documented in a study of regulatory T cells in long-lasting Graves disease. For the study at large: Graves' patients, newly diagnosed, had taken antithyroid drugs under 3 months. Findings and caveats of the study: Among the persistent patients, 2,500 to 3,500 public clonotypes were shared, more than the 850 to 1,000 shared among new patients.

The table lists this clonotype with many counts. Its antigen is undetermined. Germline CDR1 and CDR2: KGHSH and LQKENI. The CDR3 is 14 amino acids. The ends were cut back, 3 bases at V and 5 bases at J, with 11 bases in the middle. As for time point: newly diagnosed GD, antithyroid drugs for less than 3 months. Following extraction of RNA from PBMCs, that RNA was used to make the TCR library. It was by American Thyroid Association guidelines that Graves' disease was diagnosed. Arm-PCR of CDR3 regions and iRepertoire HTBI primers were used to build TCR beta libraries. TCRdb reanalysed the multiplex PCR reads using MiXCR and keeps one entry per CDR3 protein. The data show about 450,000 distinct CDR3 sequences, with roughly 15% seen just once and about 10% held by the top ten. The same specimen was also included in a second study, on T cells in Graves' hyperthyroidism and ophthalmopathy. In that study: These patients, aged 18 to 65, had recently diagnosed hyperthyroidism lasting under 2 months.

The chain has TRBV18 and TRBJ2-1; no firm D call. The material sequenced was peripheral blood mononuclear cells (PBMCs), taken at new diagnosis, from a patient treated with antithyroid drugs. The source is a woman in her 30s with Graves disease. CDR3 amino acids: CASSPGRINNEQFF. CDR3 DNA: TGTGCCAGCTCACCCGGACGGATAAACAATGAGCAGTTCTTC.